This T cell receptor beta chain was observed in a study of T cells in localized non-small cell lung cancer. General study points: Sequencing, confined to only one tumor region, leaves heterogeneity possible. Those with higher blood T cell density had longer overall survival. Adjacent uninvolved lung tissue had the highest T cell clonality, exceeding tumor. Across samples, adjacent lung featured a median roughly 62 of the top 100 tumor clones.

Note on this clone: Its specificity is not known.

The V and J ends lost 5 bases and 5 bases respectively, with 18 bases between them. This CDR3 has 15 amino acids. Germline assignment: CDR1 MNHEY and CDR2 SVGAGI. Method: immunoSEQ multiplex PCR; TCRdb's copy keeps in-frame clones and lacks some. The sample yields approximately 47,000 clones, around 86% seen once. The clonotype originates from a man aged 35 to 70 with stage II lung adenocarcinoma. V gene TRBV6-5 combines with J gene TRBJ2-5, with D perhaps being TRBD1 or TRBD2 (6 bases each). The sample here was PBMCs, taken before any cancer treatment. The CDR3 bases are TGTGCCAGCAGTATGGGGGACGGGGGCCGGGAGACCCAGTACTTC. This codes for CASSMGDGGRETQYF.